Included here is one T cell receptor beta chain sequence, with context. After removal of 6 bases from V and 4 bases from J, the junction contained 3 bases not matched to a gene. This CDR3 contains 13 residues. Germline loops: CDR1 MNHEY, CDR2 SVGAGI. This specimen comes from a study of blood T cell repertoires in COVID-19. Overall study context: Some COVID-19 samples were acute and others convalescent; all came from the United States, Italy and Spain. T cells, B-cell-depleted T cells, or PBMCs supplied cDNA or gDNA.

In the authors' workflow: Using reference gene primer amplification, nucleated cell counts were estimated. TCRdb's copy holds only in-frame clones and misses some; the assay was immunoSEQ multiplex PCR. That table is the source of V, J and clone size, and D and trimming were worked out from the DNA. The sample lists some 130,000 clones; 80% were seen once. This receptor was obtained from a man aged 70-80 years with acute or convalescent COVID-19. The chain couples TRBV6-5 to TRBJ1-2; 9 bases match TRBD1. The material sequenced was peripheral blood. The CDR3 protein is CASSTGGRYGYTF. DNA for the CDR3: TGTGCCAGCAGCACAGGGGGCCGCTATGGCTACACCTTC.